The clone carrying this T cell receptor (beta chain) has at least ten counts. The sample originates from a study of T cells after yellow fever vaccination. The CDR3 consists of 15 residues. V shed 0 bases, J shed 9 bases, and the junction held 7 bases outside the gene matches. Germline CDR1 MGHRA, CDR2 YSYEKL. TCRdb recomputed calls from the 5' RACE reads with MiXCR, one row per CDR3 protein. The table includes 500,000 to 650,000 distinct CDR3 sequences, about 15% detected once. The genes are TRBV4-1 and TRBJ2-1; 8 bases map to TRBD2. Material: PBMCs, obtained less than 6 days after the first yellow fever vaccination. The clonotype comes from a man between 18 and 35 years old who received the YFV17D yellow fever vaccine. CDR3 sequence reads: CASSQDSGGAGEQFF. The CDR3 DNA reads TGCGCCAGCAGCCAAGATTCCGGGGGGGCCGGTGAGCAGTTCTTC.